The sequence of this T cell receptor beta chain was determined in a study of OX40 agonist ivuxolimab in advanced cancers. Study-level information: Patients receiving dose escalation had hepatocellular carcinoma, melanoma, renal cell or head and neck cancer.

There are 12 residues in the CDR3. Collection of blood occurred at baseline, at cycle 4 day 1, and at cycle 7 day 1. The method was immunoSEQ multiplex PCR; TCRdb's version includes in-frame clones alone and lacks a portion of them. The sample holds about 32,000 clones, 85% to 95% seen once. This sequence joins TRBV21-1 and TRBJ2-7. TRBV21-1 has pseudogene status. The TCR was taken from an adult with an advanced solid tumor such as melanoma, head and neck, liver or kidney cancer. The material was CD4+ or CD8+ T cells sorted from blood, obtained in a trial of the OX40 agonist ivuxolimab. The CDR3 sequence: CASSKFPYEQYF. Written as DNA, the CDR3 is TGTGCCAGCAGCAAGTTCCCCTACGAGCAGTACTTC.